The clone carrying this T cell receptor beta chain was seen a handful of times. These data originate in a study of blood T cell repertoires in COVID-19. Data came from immunoSEQ multiplex PCR; TCRdb stores just in-frame clones and leaves some out. The table has roughly 180,000 clones, around 76% seen once. Specimen: peripheral blood. This receptor was taken from a woman between 45 and 65 years old with active or convalescent COVID-19.

The CDR3 DNA follows: TGTGCCAGCAGCTTAGCGGCGGGGGGGAGGACTAATGAAAAACTGTTTTTT. This encodes CASSLAAGGRTNEKLFF. The genes are TRBV7-2 and TRBJ1-4, with TRBD1 as a possible D gene (5 bases). Germline CDR1 SGHTA, CDR2 FQGNSA. The V end lost 0 bases, the J end lost 2 bases, and 13 bases lay between the germline ends. The CDR3 is 17 amino acids.